The rows below give T cell receptor beta chains drawn from one sample of a study of shared clonotypes between healthy human individuals. Repertoires were generated with immunoSEQ multiplex PCR, while TCRdb's copy carries only in-frame clones and drops some. This table holds around 550,000 clones, about 96% found once. Sequenced material: naive CD4+ T cells sorted from blood. Source of these receptors: a woman aged 25 to 39 in good health. CDR3s include the opening cysteine and the closing phenylalanine or tryptophan. The D gene is left open where the match is weak. Only part of the rows carry a size: once, few, many, or a class if the clone is expanded.

size	V	J	D	CDR3
once	TRBV18	TRBJ2-7	.	CASSPVVGGSAYEQYF
.	TRBV5-1	TRBJ1-6	TRBD1	CASSLVYRGGNSPLHF
.	TRBV28	TRBJ2-1	.	CASGTGELAGRTNEQFF
once	TRBV11-2	TRBJ2-7	.	CASSLAGVLSYEQYF
.	TRBV19	TRBJ2-7	.	CASSIDPGTYEQYF
.	TRBV10-1	TRBJ2-3	TRBD2	CASSPVQPGLAGGPAADTQYF
.	TRBV9	TRBJ2-5	TRBD2	CASSASWTSGGAETQYF
.	TRBV7-9	TRBJ2-1	TRBD2	CATLLAGVGHEQFF
.	TRBV6-1	TRBJ2-7	.	CASSEAPVRRVYEQYF
.	TRBV18	TRBJ1-5	.	CASSPVRRSQPQHF
.	TRBV7-2	TRBJ2-1	.	CASSLVVLASYNEQFF
.	TRBV5-1	TRBJ2-7	.	CASSSTPGPAARQYF
.	TRBV7-9	TRBJ1-3	TRBD1	CASSRDRMPGNTIYF
.	TRBV19	TRBJ2-5	.	CARKETQYF
once	TRBV5-1	TRBJ2-2	.	CASASLQEVVGTGELFF
.	TRBV10-3	TRBJ1-1	.	CAISFGGQGNTEAFF
.	TRBV13	TRBJ2-7	TRBD2	CASSPSLAGVRNSYEQYF
once	TRBV11-3	TRBJ2-1	.	CASSLGGRGDEQFF
.	TRBV29-1	TRBJ2-5	.	CSGTTGPSETQYF
.	TRBV6-5	TRBJ2-7	TRBD1	CASSSGYGTGTYEQYF
.	TRBV6-6	TRBJ2-7	.	CASSYKGAGAYEQYF
.	TRBV4-2	TRBJ2-3	TRBD2	CASSLRLAGGHADTQYF
once	TRBV19	TRBJ2-3	.	CASSFASGISTDTQYF
.	TRBV5-1	TRBJ1-1	TRBD1	CASSPGRRTGNTEAFF
.	TRBV5-1	TRBJ1-1	.	CASSRDGPMNTEAFF
.	TRBV5-1	TRBJ2-6	.	CASSFVPGSGANVLTF
.	TRBV5-4	TRBJ2-5	.	CASSLPTGLGETQYF
.	TRBV19	TRBJ1-2	.	CASSIDLTDYGYTF
.	TRBV27	TRBJ2-4	TRBD2	CASGGIAGVTEEYF
.	TRBV27	TRBJ2-3	TRBD2	CASSFYRGRAEDTQYF
.	TRBV28	TRBJ2-5	.	CASRRPLGAQYF
once	TRBV7-8	TRBJ2-3	.	CASSLFRDTDTQYF
.	TRBV19	TRBJ1-5	.	CATKAHRTGPDNQPQHF
.	TRBV7-2	.	.	CASSLGLGEQYF
.	TRBV10-2	TRBJ1-5	.	CASSEEGVSNQPQHF
.	TRBV5-4	TRBJ2-1	TRBD1	CASSVKGTELHNEQFF
.	TRBV28	TRBJ1-4	.	CASSFRRGEKLFF
.	TRBV7-9	TRBJ1-2	.	CASSSGDRYGYTF
.	TRBV6-5	TRBJ2-2	.	CASRQEGELFF
.	TRBV28	TRBJ1-3	TRBD1	CASSSGQDFGNTIYF
.	TRBV4-2	TRBJ2-7	.	CASSQDPLSYEQYF
.	TRBV28	TRBJ1-4	.	CATVSATNEKLFF
.	TRBV6-5	TRBJ1-2	.	CASRPPHEGLYGYTF
.	TRBV18	TRBJ2-1	TRBD1	CASSPYVGQGYNEQFF
.	TRBV10-1	TRBJ2-3	.	CASSESSSGSSTDTQYF
.	TRBV6-4	TRBJ2-1	TRBD2	CASSASGTSGRNEQFF
.	TRBV5-6	TRBJ2-3	TRBD2	CASSQGTSGLTDTQYF
once	TRBV18	TRBJ2-7	TRBD1	CASSPNDRGAFHEQYF
.	TRBV11-2	TRBJ2-7	.	CASSLTEGGSYEQYF
.	TRBV27	TRBJ2-1	.	CASKEGGTVSYNEQFF
.	TRBV27	.	TRBD2	CASSLGLAGVYEQYF
.	TRBV28	TRBJ2-2	.	CASSLYSGTQYTGELFF
.	TRBV5-5	TRBJ2-7	TRBD2	CASSGGLAKGEQYF
.	TRBV7-8	TRBJ1-2	.	CASSLAPGQGYGYTF
.	TRBV28	TRBJ2-1	.	CASSSWNSGTYNEQFF
.	TRBV5-8	TRBJ2-7	.	CASSIRPPYF
.	TRBV6-4	TRBJ2-7	.	CASRPPGGSYEQYF
.	TRBV5-1	TRBJ2-1	TRBD1	CASSSKPGQGNEQFF
.	TRBV30	TRBJ1-2	.	CAWSLGYYGYTF
.	TRBV19	TRBJ2-4	.	CASSIPGAKNIQYF